Listed below are T cell receptor beta chains from one sample, sequenced in a study of T cells in Graves' hyperthyroidism and ophthalmopathy. TCRdb reanalysed the multiplex PCR reads using MiXCR and keeps one entry per CDR3 protein. The sample carries more than 500,000 distinct CDR3 sequences, about 17% recorded once. Sequencing used blood. The receptors were gathered from a woman aged 25 to 39 with Graves' hyperthyroidism. The CDR3 runs from the conserved cysteine through the conserved F or W. Each record gives: V gene, clone size, D gene, J gene, CDR3 DNA, CDR3 protein. D genes are given only for firm matches. Expanded clones get a size class; other rows say once, few or many, or leave the size out.

TRBV20-1,many,TRBD1,TRBJ1-6,TGCAGTGCCCAGGGGGAGGCCTCCTATAATTCACCCCTCCACTTT,CSAQGEASYNSPLHF
TRBV11-2,many,TRBD1,TRBJ2-7,TGTGCCAGCAGCCAAATACGGGACAGGGGACCGTACGAGCAGTACTTC,CASSQIRDRGPYEQYF
TRBV27,many,-,TRBJ2-3,TGTGCCAGCAGTTTCCGCTTTATGAGAGGGGGAGATACGCAGTATTTT,CASSFRFMRGGDTQYF
TRBV28,-,-,TRBJ2-7,TGTGCCAGCAGTTTTAGCATTGAGCAGTACTTC,CASSFSIEQYF
TRBV28,-,TRBD1,TRBJ2-7,TGTGCCAGCATCTCCGACAGGGCGTCCGCCTACGAGCAGTACTTC,CASISDRASAYEQYF
TRBV3-1,many,-,TRBJ2-1,TGTGCCAGCAGCCAAGGAGTGGGGTCATGGCTAAATGAGCAGTTCTTC,CASSQGVGSWLNEQFF
TRBV11-2,many,-,TRBJ1-5,TGTGCCAGCAGCGATTCGGTGGCAGGAAATCAGCCCCAGCATTTT,CASSDSVAGNQPQHF
TRBV2,many,-,TRBJ2-3,TGTGCCAGCAGTGGTAGCCAGGGGAAAGAGAGAGATACGCAGTATTTT,CASSGSQGKERDTQYF
TRBV29-1,many,-,TRBJ2-1,TGCAGCGTTGGCGGAGAGCAGTTCTTC,CSVGGEQFF
TRBV15,-,-,TRBJ2-3,TGTGCCACCAGCAGAGATGTTAAACCTGGGCACTCTCCCACAGATACGCAGTATTTT,CATSRDVKPGHSPTDTQYF
TRBV3-1,many,TRBD1,TRBJ1-5,TGTGCCAGCAGCCCTGGGACAGGGGGATTCAATCAGCCCCAGCATTTT,CASSPGTGGFNQPQHF
TRBV6-1,-,-,TRBJ1-1,TGTGCCAGCAGTTTAAGCAGACGGAACACTGAAGCTTTCTTT,CASSLSRRNTEAFF
TRBV20-1,-,-,TRBJ2-1,TGCAGTGCTAGAGATGAGGGCTTCGCCATGGGGCAGTTCTTC,CSARDEGFAMGQFF
TRBV6-1,many,TRBD2,TRBJ2-5,TGTGCCAGCAGTTCGGGGACTATCGGGGATGGAGAGACCCAGTACTTC,CASSSGTIGDGETQYF
TRBV11-2,many,TRBD2,TRBJ2-7,TGTGCCAGCAGCCTATATCCAATGGGAGGGTCGAGGGAGCAGTACTTC,CASSLYPMGGSREQYF
TRBV18,-,TRBD2,TRBJ2-7,TGTGCCAGCTCACCACCAGAAGCGGGGGCCTCCTACGAGCAGTACTTC,CASSPPEAGASYEQYF
TRBV5-1,many,-,TRBJ2-1,TGCGCCAGCAGCTTGCCCAGGGGAGATGAGCAGTTCTTC,CASSLPRGDEQFF
TRBV6-1,many,-,TRBJ2-3,TGTGCCAGCCGCCCGGCCGTTGGAGATACGCAGTATTTT,CASRPAVGDTQYF
TRBV5-1,-,TRBD1,TRBJ2-7,TGCGCCAGCAGCGTACAGGGGGCGCAGGGATACGAGCAGTACTTC,CASSVQGAQGYEQYF
TRBV29-1,few,-,TRBJ2-7,TGCAGCATCAAGGACGACTCCTACGAGCAGTACTTC,CSIKDDSYEQYF
TRBV27,many,-,TRBJ2-5,TGTGCCAGCAGTTTGGCGGGACTTCCCCAGTACTTC,CASSLAGLPQYF
TRBV20-1,many,TRBD2,TRBJ2-1,TGCAGTGCTAGAGCAAACCTAGCGGGATTGAATGAGCAGTTCTTC,CSARANLAGLNEQFF
TRBV28,-,-,TRBJ2-3,TGTGCCAGCAGTTCCGATGAGGGGGTGAGGACAGATACGCAGTATTTT,CASSSDEGVRTDTQYF
TRBV7-8,-,-,TRBJ2-2,TGCGCCAGCAGCCATTACCCAGATAACACCGGGGAGCTGTTTTTT,CASSHYPDNTGELFF
TRBV9,-,-,TRBJ1-2,TGTGCCAGCAGCGTGCGGAGGGGTGGTTATGGCTACACCTTC,CASSVRRGGYGYTF
TRBV30,many,-,TRBJ1-3,TGTGCCTGGAGTGGCGACACTGGAAACACCATATATTTT,CAWSGDTGNTIYF
TRBV6-1,many,-,TRBJ2-7,TGTGCCAGCAGTGAACCGAGAGCGTACTTC,CASSEPRAYF
TRBV15,few,-,TRBJ1-1,TGTGCCACCAGCAGAGATCGGAGGAACACTGAAGCTTTCTTT,CATSRDRRNTEAFF
TRBV9,few,-,TRBJ1-1,TGTGCCAGCAGCGTAGGCAGAGAGGACACTGAAGCTTTCTTT,CASSVGREDTEAFF
TRBV13,many,-,TRBJ1-3,TGTGCCAGCAGCTCCAGGGGCTCGCCTGGAAACACCATATATTTT,CASSSRGSPGNTIYF
TRBV12-3/TRBV12-4,few,-,TRBJ1-5,TGTGCCAGCAGTTTGGGCGGGTTCGAACAGCCCCAGCATTTT,CASSLGGFEQPQHF
TRBV2,many,-,TRBJ2-1,TGTGCCAGTTCGGAGCCCGGACGGCAGGCCGGGACGCAGTTCTTC,CASSEPGRQAGTQFF
TRBV6-5,many,-,TRBJ2-3,TGTGCCAGCAGTTACTTGGTTCGCACAGATACGCAGTATTTT,CASSYLVRTDTQYF
TRBV28,many,TRBD2,TRBJ2-7,TGTGCCAGCAGTTGGGTAGCGGGATCCGAGCAGTACTTC,CASSWVAGSEQYF
TRBV18,few,TRBD1,TRBJ2-1,TGTGCCAGCTCACCACTAGGACAGGGGGCAATCAATGAGCAGTTCTTC,CASSPLGQGAINEQFF
TRBV27,many,-,TRBJ1-5,TGTGCCAGCAGCCCGGAGAGGGGGAACAATCAGCCCCAGCATTTT,CASSPERGNNQPQHF
TRBV4-1,-,TRBD2,TRBJ2-2,TGCGCCAGCAGCCAAGACCCTAGCGGGAGTCGGACCGGGGGGCTGTTTTTT,CASSQDPSGSRTGGLFF
TRBV2,many,-,TRBJ2-1,TGTGCCAGCAGTGCCCCGGGACGCAACTACAATGAGCAGTTCTTC,CASSAPGRNYNEQFF
TRBV7-2,many,-,TRBJ2-7,TGTGCCAGCAGCTTTATCGGGAGAGGGCTCGAGCAGTACTTC,CASSFIGRGLEQYF
TRBV30,-,TRBD1,TRBJ1-1,TGTGCCTGGAGTGCCCTCCTGGGACAGGGCGGCACTGAAGCTTTCTTT,CAWSALLGQGGTEAFF
TRBV15,many,TRBD1,TRBJ2-5,TGTGCCACCAGCAACCTGGGACAGGGAAAGACCCAGTACTTC,CATSNLGQGKTQYF
TRBV12-3/TRBV12-4,many,-,TRBJ2-1,TGTGCCAGCAGTTTAGAAGTAGATCCGGAGCAGTTCTTC,CASSLEVDPEQFF